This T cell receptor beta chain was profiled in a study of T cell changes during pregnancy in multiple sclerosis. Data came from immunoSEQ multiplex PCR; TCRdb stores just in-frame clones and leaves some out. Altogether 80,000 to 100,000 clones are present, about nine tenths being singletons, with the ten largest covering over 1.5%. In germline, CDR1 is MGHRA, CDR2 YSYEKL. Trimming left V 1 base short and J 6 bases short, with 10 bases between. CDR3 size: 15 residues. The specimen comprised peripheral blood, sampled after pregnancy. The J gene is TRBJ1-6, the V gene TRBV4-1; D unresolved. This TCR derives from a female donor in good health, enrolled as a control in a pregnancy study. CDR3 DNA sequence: TGCGCCAGCAGCCAAGTGGGCCCGATTAATTCACCCCTCCACTTT. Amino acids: CASSQVGPINSPLHF.